The 18 T cell receptor beta chains below come from one sample, sequenced in a study of T cell responses to AZD1222 COVID-19 vaccine. Here immunoSEQ multiplex PCR was the method, and the copy in TCRdb shows in-frame clones only, minus some. The table has more than 75,000 clones, about 91% seen once; the top ten hold 7.5%. The material sequenced was peripheral blood, taken on day 0 of AZD1222 vaccination. Source of these receptors: an adult in good health.

The V and J genes are TRBV7-9 and TRBJ2-2; 7 bases fit TRBD1. Trimming took 3 bases from V and 1 from J; bases not matched to a gene: 2. CDR3 size: 15 residues. Germline V gene data show CDR1 as SEHNR and CDR2 as FQNEAQ (reference sequence). This CDR3 reads CASSLTGKNTGELFF. Written as DNA, the CDR3 is TGTGCCAGCAGCTTGACAGGGAAGAACACCGGGGAGCTGTTTTTT.

The sample holds one count of this clone. V gene TRBV10-3 combines with J gene TRBJ2-7; possibly TRBD2 for D (5 bases). Germline V lookup: CDR1 ENHRY, CDR2 SYGVKD. The CDR3 has 11 residues. Trimming left V 6 bases short and J 4 bases short, with 7 bases between. This CDR3 is CAISGNYEQYF. As DNA, the CDR3 is TGTGCCATCAGCGGGAATTACGAGCAGTACTTC.

The CDR3 sequence is CASNPGAAGNTIYF. The DNA of the CDR3 is TGTGCCAGCAATCCGGGGGCGGCTGGAAACACCATATATTTT. The chain uses TRBV6-5 and TRBJ1-3; possible D gene TRBD1, 6 bases. The V end was cut by 7 bases, the J end by 2 bases, with 12 bases between. CDR3 size: 14 residues. Per the germline V gene, CDR1 is MNHEY and CDR2 is SVGAGI.

This chain joins TRBV7-9 and TRBJ1-2; D ambiguous. This CDR3 comprises 13 residues. The germline gives CDR1 SEHNR, CDR2 FQNEAQ (reference sequence). V lost 3 bases and J lost 10, with 15 bases in between. CDR3: CASSLPAGGVYTF. In nucleotides, the CDR3 is TGTGCCAGCAGCTTGCCTGCCGGCGGAGTCTACACCTTC.

The gene calls are TRBV7-9 and TRBJ1-5, with TRBD1 identical over 10 bases. The CDR3 loop spans 18 amino acids. V lost 4 bases, J lost 2 bases, and 11 bases stayed unmatched. Germline values: CDR1 SEHNR, CDR2 FQNEAQ (reference sequence). The CDR3 sequence is CASSYSTGGYGGNQPQHF. The DNA of the CDR3 is TGTGCCAGCAGCTACTCGACAGGGGGCTATGGAGGCAATCAGCCCCAGCATTTT.

The chain couples TRBV7-9 to TRBJ1-1; 8 positions match TRBD1. The CDR3 runs to 12 residues. The germline V gene has CDR1 SEHNR and CDR2 FQNEAQ (reference sequence). With 5 bases clipped from V and 11 bases from J, the junction kept 7 bases outside the gene matches. The CDR3 DNA sequence: TGTGCCAGCAGCCCTCCCGGGACAGGCGCTTTCTTT. It translates to CASSPPGTGAFF.

The J gene is TRBJ2-2, the V gene TRBV6-5; a weak D match, TRBD1 (6 bases). CDR3 size: 15 residues. V was shortened by 4 bases and J by 2 bases, with 11 bases between the two germline ends. The germline V gene encodes CDR1 MNHEY and CDR2 SVGAGI. The CDR3 region is CASSSQQGNTGELFF. In nucleotides, the CDR3 is TGTGCCAGCAGTTCACAACAGGGCAACACCGGGGAGCTGTTTTTT.

V usage is TRBV15 and J usage is TRBJ2-5; 9 nucleotides match TRBD1. Trimming cost V 5 bases and J 7 bases; bases outside gene matches: 11. Germline V gene lookup returns CDR1 LNHNV and CDR2 YYDKDF (reference sequence). This CDR3 is built from 15 residues. Here the CDR3 reads CATSAFKQGARTQYF. CDR3 nucleotide sequence: TGTGCCACCAGCGCGTTTAAACAGGGGGCCAGGACCCAGTACTTC.

This chain links TRBV12-3 or TRBV12-4 with TRBJ1-1; 7 nucleotides line up with TRBD1. The CDR3 covers 13 residues. J gave up 1 base and V 9 bases, and 5 bases lay outside the gene matches. This chain's CDR3 is CASRQGPNTEAFF. In nucleotides, the CDR3 is TGTGCCAGTAGACAGGGCCCGAACACTGAAGCTTTCTTT.

There are a few counts of this clone. The CDR3 nucleotides read TGTGCCAGCAGTGAACGAACAACTAATGAAAAACTGTTTTTT. Its protein is CASSERTTNEKLFF. The chain recombines TRBV2 with TRBJ1-4; D remains ambiguous. V lost 2 bases to trimming and J lost 0 bases, with 4 bases between them. CDR1 SNHLY and CDR2 FYNNEI come from the germline V gene. The CDR3 has 14 residues.

The rearrangement links TRBV30 to TRBJ2-1, with D perhaps given as TRBD1 or TRBD2 (6 bases each). The germline gives CDR1 GTSNPN, CDR2 SVGIG (reference sequence). Between the trimmed V and J ends, which lost 3 bases and 0 bases, there was a span of 21 bases. This CDR3 has 18 residues. The CDR3 sequence is CAWRTVPGGTISYNEQFF. CDR3 DNA sequence: TGTGCCTGGAGAACTGTCCCTGGCGGGACAATCTCCTACAATGAGCAGTTCTTC.

This rearrangement joins TRBV7-9 to TRBJ2-3; 8 bases map to TRBD2. Germline CDR1 reads SEHNR; CDR2 reads FQNEAQ (reference sequence). The junction had 8 bases not matched to a gene; V was cut back by 4 bases and J by 5 bases. This CDR3 is built from 15 residues. DNA of the CDR3: TGTGCCAGCAGCTCCCGGGGACTAGGAAAAGATACGCAGTATTTT. It encodes CASSSRGLGKDTQYF.

V is TRBV5-1 and J is TRBJ2-1, with D perhaps matching TRBD1 (6 bases). From germline, CDR1 is SGHRS and CDR2 YFSETQ. Trimming took off 2 bases at V and 2 bases at J, with 8 bases between the two ends. This CDR3 is built from 14 residues. The CDR3 sequence: CASSLPGAYNEQFF. CDR3 bases: TGCGCCAGCAGCTTACCAGGGGCCTACAATGAGCAGTTCTTC.

The chain joins TRBV19 to TRBJ1-2; TRBD1 matches at 12 bases. Per germline, CDR1 LNHDA and CDR2 SQIVND (reference sequence). With 5 bases clipped from V and 4 bases from J, the junction kept 5 bases outside the gene matches. The CDR3 spans 15 residues. CDR3 protein: CASSSGQGASYGYTF. CDR3 bases: TGTGCCAGTAGTTCGGGACAGGGGGCTAGCTATGGCTACACCTTC.

The V call is TRBV18, the J call TRBJ2-7; 7 bases agree with TRBD1. The germline gives CDR1 KGHSH, CDR2 LQKENI. The CDR3 sequence is 14 residues long. The J segment lost 5 bases and the V segment lost 3 bases, leaving 7 bases of the junction unmatched. This CDR3 reads CASSPSGTDNEQYF. As DNA, the CDR3 is TGTGCCAGCTCACCGTCGGGGACAGATAACGAGCAGTACTTC.

The gene calls are TRBV7-9 and TRBJ2-7; 9 positions agree with TRBD2. Germline CDR1 reads SEHNR; CDR2 reads FQNEAQ (reference sequence). The CDR3 covers 13 residues. J gave up 6 bases and V 5 bases, and 5 bases lay outside the gene matches. CDR3 bases: TGTGCCAGCAGCCGCGGGGGGGCCCCCGAGCAGTACTTC. Translated, it gives CASSRGGAPEQYF.

The chain uses TRBV7-3 and TRBJ2-1; D gene uncertain. Per germline, CDR1 SGHTA and CDR2 FQGTGA. The CDR3 length is 15 residues. Trimming took 6 bases from V and 1 from J, leaving 13 bases between them. The CDR3 loop reads CASSSSWGSYNEQFF. CDR3 DNA sequence: TGTGCCAGCAGTTCCTCCTGGGGTTCCTACAATGAGCAGTTCTTC.

This sequence joins TRBV2 and TRBJ1-1, with 7 bases identical to TRBD1. The trim removed 5 bases at V and 4 bases at J, leaving 16 bases unmatched. The CDR3 is 17 amino acids. Germline CDR1 and CDR2: SNHLY and FYNNEI. CDR3: CASSTRVTGDDFTEAFF. The CDR3 nucleotides are TGTGCCAGCAGTACACGAGTAACAGGGGACGATTTCACTGAAGCTTTCTTT. Filled out from reference TRBV2 and TRBJ1-1, the complete variable domain reads EPEVTQTPSHQVTQMGQEVILRCVPISNHLYFYWYRQILGQKVEFLVSFYNNEISEKSEIFDDQFSVERPDGSNFTLKIRSTKLEDSAMYFCASSTRVTGDDFTEAFFGQGTRLTVV.